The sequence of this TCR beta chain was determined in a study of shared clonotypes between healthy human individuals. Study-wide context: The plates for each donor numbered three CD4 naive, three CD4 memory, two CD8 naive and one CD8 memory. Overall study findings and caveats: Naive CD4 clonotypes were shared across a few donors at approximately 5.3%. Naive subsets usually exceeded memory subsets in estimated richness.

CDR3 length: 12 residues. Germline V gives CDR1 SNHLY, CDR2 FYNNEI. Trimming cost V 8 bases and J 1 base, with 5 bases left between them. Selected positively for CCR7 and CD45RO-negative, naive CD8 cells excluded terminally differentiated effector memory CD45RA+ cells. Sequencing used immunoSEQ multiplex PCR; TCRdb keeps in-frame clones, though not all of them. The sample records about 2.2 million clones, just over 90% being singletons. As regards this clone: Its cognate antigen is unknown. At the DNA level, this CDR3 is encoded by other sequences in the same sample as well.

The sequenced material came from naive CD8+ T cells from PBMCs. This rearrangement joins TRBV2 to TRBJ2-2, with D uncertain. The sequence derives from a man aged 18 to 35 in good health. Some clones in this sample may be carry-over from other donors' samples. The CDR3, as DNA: TGTGCCAGCTCCGGGAACACCGGGGAGCTGTTTTTT. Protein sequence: CASSGNTGELFF.